These T cell receptor beta chains were read from a single sample in a study of shared clonotypes between healthy human individuals. Assay: immunoSEQ multiplex PCR; the TCRdb copy retains only in-frame clones and omits some. The table includes 950,000 to 1,300,000 clones, 65% to 80% detected once. Sequencing was carried out using memory CD4+ T cells sorted from blood. Receptors originate from a young man in good health. Both conserved end residues are part of each CDR3. A D gene is named only where the DNA matches it firmly. Only some rows state a clone size, as once, few, many or a class for expanded clones.

>NA|TRBJ2-7|TRBV30|NA
CAWSGHTHEQYF
TGTGCCTGGAGTGGGCATACCCACGAGCAGTACTTC
>NA|TRBJ2-7|TRBV5-1|NA
CASSLDGRGRIYEQYF
TGCGCCAGCAGCTTGGATGGGCGGGGAAGGATCTACGAGCAGTACTTC
>TRBD1|TRBJ1-2|TRBV10-3|NA
CAIRPPTGGDYGYTF
TGTGCCATCAGGCCACCCACAGGGGGCGACTATGGCTACACCTTC
>NA|TRBJ2-5|TRBV28|NA
CASSSLGKETQYF
TGTGCCAGCAGCAGCCTGGGTAAAGAGACCCAGTACTTC
>TRBD1|TRBJ1-1|TRBV6-5|NA
CASSYSLGTGSEAFF
TGTGCCAGCAGTTACTCGCTAGGGACAGGGTCTGAAGCTTTCTTT
>TRBD2|TRBJ2-5|TRBV5-4|NA
CASGLSGGETQYF
TGTGCCAGCGGCCTGTCGGGAGGAGAGACCCAGTACTTC
>TRBD1|TRBJ2-7|TRBV5-6|NA
CASSPKDRVHEQYF
TGTGCCAGCAGCCCGAAGGACAGGGTCCACGAGCAGTACTTC
>NA|TRBJ1-1|TRBV20-1|NA
CSAGGPTEAFF
TGCAGTGCCGGAGGACCCACTGAAGCTTTCTTT
>NA|TRBJ2-6|TRBV5-4|NA
CASSLSGANVLTF
TGTGCCAGCAGCCTGTCTGGGGCCAACGTCCTGACTTTC
>NA|TRBJ2-7|TRBV19|few
CASSTRPGAGYEQYF
TGTGCCAGTAGTACACGCCCTGGGGCGGGCTACGAGCAGTACTTC
>NA|TRBJ2-5|TRBV14|NA
CASSQGVTREETQYF
TGTGCCAGCAGCCAAGGGGTTACTAGGGAAGAGACCCAGTACTTC
>TRBD2|TRBJ2-7|TRBV5-1|NA
CASSLVPSGSYEQYF
TGCGCCAGCAGCTTGGTACCTAGCGGGAGTTACGAGCAGTACTTC
>NA|TRBJ1-6|TRBV2|NA
CASSAGDSGSPLHF
TGTGCCAGCAGCGCTGGGGACTCTGGTTCACCCCTCCACTTT
>NA|TRBJ2-1|TRBV29-1|NA
CSTKRGYEQFF
TGCAGCACCAAGAGGGGCTATGAGCAGTTCTTC
>TRBD1|TRBJ1-2|TRBV19|NA
CASRTISRDSKALSTRGYTF
TGTGCCAGTAGGACAATATCCCGGGACAGTAAGGCGCTATCGACTAGAGGCTACACCTTC
>TRBD2|TRBJ2-7|TRBV27|NA
CATRLAGVSSGEQYF
TGTGCCACCAGACTAGCGGGAGTATCTTCGGGGGAGCAGTACTTC
>NA|TRBJ2-2|TRBV28|NA
CASTVRLNTGELFF
TGTGCCAGCACCGTAAGGCTCAACACCGGGGAGCTGTTTTTT
>TRBD1|TRBJ1-4|TRBV18|NA
CASSLTGGTNEKLFF
TGTGCCAGCTCCCTAACAGGGGGAACTAATGAAAAACTGTTTTTT
>TRBD2|TRBJ2-7|TRBV5-5|few
CASSSGLASLSYEQYF
TGTGCCAGCAGCTCGGGACTAGCGTCCCTCTCCTACGAGCAGTACTTC
>TRBD2|TRBJ2-1|TRBV7-8|NA
CASSPSGSGTFHEQFF
TGTGCCAGCAGCCCATCGGGGAGCGGGACTTTTCATGAGCAGTTCTTC
>NA|TRBJ1-2|TRBV5-4|NA
CASSLRQKLNYGYTF
TGTGCCAGCAGCTTGAGACAGAAGTTAAACTATGGCTACACCTTC
>TRBD1|TRBJ2-5|TRBV7-2|once
CASSSMTGGSETQYF
TGTGCCAGCAGCTCTATGACAGGGGGCTCAGAGACCCAGTACTTC
>TRBD1|TRBJ1-3|TRBV28|once
CASSRTGGNTIYF
TGTGCCAGCAGTCGGACAGGGGGAAACACCATATATTTT
>NA|TRBJ2-7|TRBV11-3|NA
CASSYTPGTSYEQYF
TGTGCCAGCAGCTACACCCCAGGGACCTCCTACGAGCAGTACTTC
>TRBD1|TRBJ1-1|TRBV11-3|NA
CASSLGQALEAFF
TGTGCCAGCAGCTTGGGACAGGCCTTAGAAGCTTTCTTT
>NA|TRBJ1-1|TRBV19|NA
CASRPRGASTEAFF
TGTGCCAGTAGACCCCGGGGGGCTAGCACTGAAGCTTTCTTT
>TRBD1|TRBJ1-2|TRBV5-1|NA
CASSLASLTGGYGYTF
TGCGCCAGCAGCTTGGCTTCCTTGACAGGGGGCTATGGCTACACCTTC
>NA|TRBJ1-2|TRBV7-2|NA
CASSSSGGPYGYTF
TGTGCCAGCAGCTCCTCTGGGGGGCCTTATGGCTACACCTTC
>TRBD1|TRBJ1-5|TRBV5-5|NA
CASSLRDRGYQPQHF
TGTGCCAGCAGCTTACGGGACAGGGGCTATCAGCCCCAGCATTTT
>NA|TRBJ1-1|TRBV20-1|few
CSARVMTEAFF
TGCAGTGCTAGAGTTATGACTGAAGCTTTCTTT
>TRBD2|TRBJ2-7|TRBV19|NA
CASSRTSGGYEQYF
TGTGCCAGTAGTAGGACTAGCGGGGGTTACGAGCAGTACTTC
>NA|TRBJ1-2|TRBV27|NA
CASGVTVTTKYGYTF
TGTGCCAGCGGGGTAACAGTCACGACCAAATATGGCTACACCTTC
>TRBD1|TRBJ1-3|TRBV5-1|NA
CASSQGQLDFSGNTIYF
TGCGCCAGCAGCCAGGGACAGCTGGACTTCTCTGGAAACACCATATATTTT
>NA|TRBJ1-2|TRBV28|NA
CASSRHGSAYGYTF
TGTGCCAGCAGCAGACATGGCTCTGCCTATGGCTACACCTTC
>NA|TRBJ1-5|TRBV7-9|NA
CASSLGAGLFNQPQHF
TGTGCCAGCAGCTTAGGGGCAGGGTTATTCAATCAGCCCCAGCATTTT
>NA|TRBJ2-3|TRBV5-4|NA
CASSLRDTQYF
TGTGCCAGCAGCTTGAGAGATACGCAGTATTTT
>NA|TRBJ2-3|TRBV5-1|few
CASSSLTDTQYF
TGCGCCAGCAGCTCCCTCACAGATACGCAGTATTTT
>TRBD1|TRBJ1-4|TRBV6-5|NA
CASSMLEGAGKLFF
TGTGCCAGCAGTATGCTCGAGGGGGCAGGAAAACTGTTTTTT
>NA|TRBJ1-1|TRBV5-1|NA
CASSLGAGTVNTEAFF
TGCGCCAGCAGCTTGGGGGCTGGGACGGTGAACACTGAAGCTTTCTTT
>TRBD1|TRBJ1-2|TRBV19|NA
CASSPGTGKSNYGYTF
TGTGCCAGTAGTCCCGGGACAGGGAAGAGTAACTATGGCTACACCTTC
>TRBD1|TRBJ1-5|TRBV18|NA
CASSPYRDRNNQPQHF
TGTGCCAGCTCTCCTTACCGGGACAGGAATAATCAGCCCCAGCATTTT
>TRBD1|TRBJ1-4|TRBV7-9|NA
CASSPTDRGNEKLFF
TGTGCCAGCAGCCCAACCGACAGGGGGAATGAAAAACTGTTTTTT
>NA|TRBJ1-1|TRBV28|few
CASIDFSEAFF
TGTGCCAGCATTGACTTTTCTGAAGCTTTCTTT
>TRBD1|TRBJ1-1|TRBV7-3|NA
CASSSGTGAATEAFF
TGTGCCAGCAGCTCCGGGACAGGGGCGGCCACTGAAGCTTTCTTT
>TRBD1|TRBJ2-7|TRBV6-5|NA
CASSLDRVEQYF
TGTGCCAGCAGTCTGGACAGGGTTGAGCAGTACTTC
>NA|TRBJ1-3|TRBV7-6|NA
CASSSVPGTFGNTIYF
TGTGCCAGCAGCTCTGTTCCCGGGACATTCGGAAACACCATATATTTT
>NA|TRBJ2-2|TRBV2|NA
CASQISAGELFF
TGTGCCAGCCAGATAAGCGCCGGGGAGCTGTTTTTT
>TRBD1|TRBJ2-2|TRBV7-8|NA
CASSPDRGGPGELFF
TGTGCCAGCAGCCCTGACAGGGGAGGACCCGGGGAGCTGTTTTTT
>NA|TRBJ1-4|TRBV30|NA
CAWSDSRNEKLFF
TGTGCCTGGAGTGACAGCCGTAATGAAAAACTGTTTTTT
>TRBD1|TRBJ2-3|TRBV12-5|NA
CASRQGSTDTQYF
TGTGCTAGTAGACAGGGTAGTACAGATACGCAGTATTTT
>NA|TRBJ1-2|TRBV5-1|few
CASSLAGQPRGYTF
TGCGCCAGCAGCTTGGCCGGTCAGCCGCGGGGCTACACCTTC
>TRBD1|TRBJ2-5|TRBV6-6|NA
CASSYSGGAGETQYF
TGTGCCAGCAGTTACTCAGGGGGCGCGGGAGAGACCCAGTACTTC
>NA|TRBJ2-7|TRBV6-1|NA
CASSEFGAGSFYEQYF
TGTGCCAGCAGTGAATTTGGGGCAGGTTCCTTCTACGAGCAGTACTTC
>TRBD2|TRBJ2-3|TRBV10-1|NA
CASSESTGGLAGSTDTQYF
TGCGCCAGCAGTGAGTCGACCGGCGGACTAGCGGGGAGCACAGATACGCAGTATTTT
>NA|TRBJ1-1|TRBV2|few
CAGAWDTNTEAFF
TGTGCCGGAGCTTGGGACACGAACACTGAAGCTTTCTTT
>NA|TRBJ1-6|TRBV6-5|few
CASSPAGGGSPLHF
TGTGCCAGCAGCCCCGCTGGGGGAGGGTCACCCCTCCACTTT
>NA|TRBJ2-7|TRBV7-2|NA
CASSLESHGSYEQYF
TGTGCCAGCAGCTTAGAGAGTCATGGCTCCTACGAGCAGTACTTC
>TRBD1|TRBJ1-4|TRBV19|NA
CASSMWAYVRDRDEKLFF
TGTGCCAGTAGTATGTGGGCTTATGTACGGGACAGGGACGAAAAACTGTTTTTT
>NA|TRBJ2-3|TRBV10-3|NA
CAISAGADTQYF
TGTGCCATCAGTGCGGGCGCAGATACGCAGTATTTT